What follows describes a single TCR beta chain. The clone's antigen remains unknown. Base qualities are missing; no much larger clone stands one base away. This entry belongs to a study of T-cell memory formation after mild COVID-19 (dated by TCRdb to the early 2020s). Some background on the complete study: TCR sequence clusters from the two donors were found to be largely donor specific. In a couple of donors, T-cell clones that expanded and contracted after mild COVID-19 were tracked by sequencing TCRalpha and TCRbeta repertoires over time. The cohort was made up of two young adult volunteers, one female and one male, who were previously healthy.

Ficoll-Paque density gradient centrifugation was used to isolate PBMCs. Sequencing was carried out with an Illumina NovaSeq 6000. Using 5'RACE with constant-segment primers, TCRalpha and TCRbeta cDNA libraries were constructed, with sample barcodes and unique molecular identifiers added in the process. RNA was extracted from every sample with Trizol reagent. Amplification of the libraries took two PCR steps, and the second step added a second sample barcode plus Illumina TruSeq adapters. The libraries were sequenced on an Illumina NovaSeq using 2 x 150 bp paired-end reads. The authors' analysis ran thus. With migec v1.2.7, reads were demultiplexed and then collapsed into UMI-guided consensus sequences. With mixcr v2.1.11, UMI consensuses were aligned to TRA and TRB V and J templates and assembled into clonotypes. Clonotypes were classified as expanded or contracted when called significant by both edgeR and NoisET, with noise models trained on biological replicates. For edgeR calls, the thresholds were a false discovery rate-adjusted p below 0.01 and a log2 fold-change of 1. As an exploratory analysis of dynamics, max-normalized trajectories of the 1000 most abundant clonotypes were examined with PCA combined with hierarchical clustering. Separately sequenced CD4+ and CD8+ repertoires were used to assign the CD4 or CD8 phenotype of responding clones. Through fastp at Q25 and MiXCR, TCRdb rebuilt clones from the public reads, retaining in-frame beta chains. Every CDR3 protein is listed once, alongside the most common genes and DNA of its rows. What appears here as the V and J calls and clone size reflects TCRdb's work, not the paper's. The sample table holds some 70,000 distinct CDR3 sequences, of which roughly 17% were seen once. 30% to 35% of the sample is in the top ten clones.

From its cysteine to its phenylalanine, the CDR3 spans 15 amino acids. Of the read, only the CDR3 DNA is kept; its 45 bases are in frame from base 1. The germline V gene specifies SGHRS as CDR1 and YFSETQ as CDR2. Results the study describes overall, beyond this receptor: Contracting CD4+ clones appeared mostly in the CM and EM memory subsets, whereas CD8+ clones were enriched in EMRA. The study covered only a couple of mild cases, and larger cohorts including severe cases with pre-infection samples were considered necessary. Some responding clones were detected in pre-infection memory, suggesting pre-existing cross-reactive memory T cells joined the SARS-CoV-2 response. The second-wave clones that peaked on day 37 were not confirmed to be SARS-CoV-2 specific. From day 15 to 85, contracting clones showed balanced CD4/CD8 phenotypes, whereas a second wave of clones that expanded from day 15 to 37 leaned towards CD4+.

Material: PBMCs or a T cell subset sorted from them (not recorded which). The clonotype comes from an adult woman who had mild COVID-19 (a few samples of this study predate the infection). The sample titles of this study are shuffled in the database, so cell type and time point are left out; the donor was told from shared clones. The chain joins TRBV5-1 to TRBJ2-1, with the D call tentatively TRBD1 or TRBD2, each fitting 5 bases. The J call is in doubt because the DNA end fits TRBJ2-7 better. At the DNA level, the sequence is TGCGCCAGCAGCCTCACTCCGGGGACCGGGCTTGAGCAGTACTTC. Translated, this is CASSLTPGTGLEQYF.